Following are 29 T cell receptor beta chains from one sample sequenced in a study of cytomegalovirus exposure and HLA in healthy donors. Primers included in the PCR were 60 Vbeta and 13 Jbeta primers. Measured with immunoSEQ multiplex PCR; TCRdb has only the in-frame clones, and not every one. The table records tens of thousands of clones, over 65% of them present only once. What was sequenced was PBMCs. The receptors were gathered from a man aged 45 to 65 in good health and CMV-seronegative.

CDR3 amino acids: CASSLVGGRAPDTQYF. The CDR3, as DNA: TGTGCCAGCAGCTTAGTAGGGGGGAGGGCCCCAGATACGCAGTATTTT. This chain connects TRBV7-2 to TRBJ2-3; tentatively, D is TRBD2 (7 bases). The V gene's germline CDR1 is SGHTA and CDR2 FQGNSA. The CDR3 extends over 16 amino acids. V lost 1 base to trimming and J lost 4 bases, with 15 bases between them.

On this clone itself: This sample also contains other DNA sequences that code for the same CDR3. V is TRBV29-1 and J is TRBJ1-1; tentative D call: TRBD1 (6 bases). Per the germline V gene, CDR1 is SQVTM and CDR2 is ANQGSEA. The V end was cut by 4 bases, the J end by 11 bases, with 17 bases between. The CDR3 extends over 12 amino acids. The chain's CDR3 is CSVVGTNTRAFF. Written as DNA, the CDR3 is TGCAGCGTTGTGGGGACAAATACGAGGGCTTTCTTT. The entire variable domain, with the rest obtained from reference TRBV29-1 and TRBJ1-1, is as follows: SAVISQKPSRDICQRGTSLTIQCQVDSQVTMMFWYRQQPGQSLTLIATANQGSEATYESGFVIDKFPISRPNLTFSTLTVSNMSPEDSSIYLCSVVGTNTRAFFGQGTRLTVV.

This chain connects TRBV5-8 to TRBJ2-1; 9 bases match TRBD1. Germline CDR1 is SGHTS and CDR2 is YDEGEE. Trimming at V came to 4 bases and at J to 5 bases, leaving 7 bases not matched to a gene. This CDR3 contains 15 residues. CDR3 region: CASSPVQGADNEQFF. CDR3 sequence (DNA): TGTGCCAGCAGCCCGGTACAGGGGGCAGACAATGAGCAGTTCTTC.

The CDR3 sequence is CASSSRNSSSGANVLTF. The DNA of the CDR3 is TGTGCCAGCAGCTCTAGAAACTCGAGCTCTGGGGCCAACGTCCTGACTTTC. The chain couples TRBV28 to TRBJ2-6, with D uncertain. The germline V gene has CDR1 MDHEN and CDR2 SYDVKM. CDR3 length: 17 amino acids. With 6 bases removed from V and 0 bases from J, the gap between germline ends came to 15 bases.

The chain couples TRBV27 to TRBJ2-5, with 9 bases identical to TRBD1. Germline CDR1 reads MNHEY; CDR2 reads SMNVEV (reference sequence). With V trimmed by 3 bases and J by 4 bases, 6 bases remained unmatched. The length of the CDR3 is 15 residues. The CDR3 bases are TGTGCCAGCAGTTTGAGAACGACAGGGGGAGAGACCCAGTACTTC. Protein product: CASSLRTTGGETQYF.

The gene calls are TRBV6-1 and TRBJ1-1, with D unresolved. CDR3 size: 13 residues. The germline V gene has CDR1 MNHNS and CDR2 SASEGT. V dropped 0 bases and J dropped 3 bases, with 5 bases sitting between them. The CDR3 region is CASSEASYTEAFF. In nucleotides, the CDR3 is TGTGCCAGCAGTGAAGCGTCATACACTGAAGCTTTCTTT.

This chain uses TRBV14 with TRBJ2-7; D is possibly TRBD2 (5 bases). The CDR3 spans 13 residues. Looked up from germline, CDR1 is SGHDN and CDR2 is FVKESK. V lost 4 bases to trimming and J lost 1 base, with 8 bases between them. DNA for the CDR3: TGTGCCAGCAGCCGGTGGACTTCCTACGAGCAGTACTTC. Amino acids: CASSRWTSYEQYF.

This clone was counted once. The CDR3, as DNA: TGTGCCAGCAGCGATGGACTAGCGATCAATGAGCAGTTCTTC. Translating gives CASSDGLAINEQFF. The chain combines TRBV7-6 with TRBJ2-1; TRBD2 matches at 9 bases. Germline V gene sequence: CDR1 SGHVS, CDR2 FNYEAQ. The CDR3 spans 14 residues. V lost 5 bases to trimming and J lost 6 bases; unmatched junction nucleotides: 5.

V usage is TRBV14 and J usage is TRBJ2-1; 11 bases agree with TRBD1. The length of the CDR3 is 17 residues. V was pared by 5 bases and J by 7 bases, with 13 bases of the junction left unmatched. Germline V gene data show CDR1 as SGHDN and CDR2 as FVKESK. CDR3 nucleotides: TGTGCCAGCAGCGAGCCCCCGGGACAGGGGGTTAAGAATGAGCAGTTCTTC. It codes for CASSEPPGQGVKNEQFF.

The V and J genes are TRBV5-5 and TRBJ2-1; weak D call: TRBD2 (6 bases). Between the trimmed V and J ends, which lost 3 bases and 13 bases, there was a span of 17 bases. Germline values: CDR1 SGHKS, CDR2 YYEKEE (reference sequence). This CDR3 region has 13 residues. The chain's CDR3 is CASSSSSVIVQFF. For the CDR3, the DNA is TGTGCCAGCAGCTCATCTAGCGTAATTGTCCAGTTCTTC.

The gene calls are TRBV5-1 and TRBJ1-5; D is perhaps TRBD1 (6 bases). The CDR3 spans 15 residues. Trimming shortened V by 2 bases and J by 0 bases, and 9 bases separated the two germline ends. Germline loops: CDR1 SGHRS, CDR2 YFSETQ. CDR3 bases: TGCGCCAGCAGCTTACAGGGTCATAGCAATCAGCCCCAGCATTTT. Amino acid sequence: CASSLQGHSNQPQHF. The variable domain in full, with the rest retrieved from reference TRBV5-1 and TRBJ1-5, is KAGVTQTPRYLIKTRGQQVTLSCSPISGHRSVSWYQQTPGQGLQFLFEYFSETQRNKGNFPGRFSGRQFSNSRSEMNVSTLELGDSALYLCASSLQGHSNQPQHFGDGTRLSIL.

The J gene is TRBJ2-2, the V gene TRBV6-1; a possible D gene is TRBD1 (6 bases). The CDR3 covers 13 residues. Germline CDR1 is MNHNS and CDR2 is SASEGT. V lost 4 bases and J 5 bases, leaving 8 bases between the germline ends. The CDR3 loop is CASSVDRTGELFF. In DNA form, the CDR3 reads TGTGCCAGCAGTGTAGACAGGACCGGGGAGCTGTTTTTT.

V and J are TRBV19 and TRBJ1-5, with 10 bases matching TRBD1. With V trimmed by 9 bases and J by 5 bases, 4 bases remained unmatched. The CDR3 loop spans 13 amino acids. From germline, CDR1 is LNHDA and CDR2 SQIVND (reference sequence). CDR3 DNA sequence: TGTGCCAGCGCCGGGACAGGGGATCAGCCCCAGCATTTT. Translation gives CASAGTGDQPQHF.

This rearrangement joins TRBV7-2 to TRBJ2-7; possibly TRBD2 for D (5 bases). From germline, CDR1 is SGHTA and CDR2 FQGNSA. This CDR3 contains 15 residues. V shed 1 base and J shed 6 bases, with 16 bases lying between them. This CDR3 is CASSLGVGGAVEQYF. The CDR3 nucleotides are TGTGCCAGCAGCTTAGGGGTCGGAGGCGCCGTCGAGCAGTACTTC.

This clone was seen only once. The chain couples TRBV25-1 to TRBJ1-2; no clear D. The CDR3 runs 14 residues. Germline values: CDR1 MGHDK, CDR2 SYGVNS. Deletions cut 2 bases from V and 2 bases from J, with 9 bases between. CDR3 residues: CASSEVGGNYGYTF. CDR3 bases: TGTGCCAGCAGTGAAGTGGGCGGGAACTATGGCTACACCTTC.

The CDR3, as DNA: TGTGCCAGTGTACAGGGGTTTGGCACCGGGGAGCTGTTTTTT. Its translation is CASVQGFGTGELFF. This sequence joins TRBV19 and TRBJ2-2, with 7 positions matching TRBD1. J was trimmed by 4 bases and V by 8 bases; bases with no gene match: 7. Germline V gene data show CDR1 as LNHDA and CDR2 as SQIVND (reference sequence). The length of the CDR3 is 14 residues.

The chain has TRBV28 and TRBJ2-1; TRBD1 matches 8 bases. CDR3 length: 15 amino acids. The germline V gene has CDR1 MDHEN and CDR2 SYDVKM. V lost 3 bases, J lost 6 bases, and 7 bases stayed unmatched. CDR3 residues: CASSFPQGVSNEQFF. CDR3 sequence (DNA): TGTGCCAGCAGTTTCCCACAGGGGGTCAGCAATGAGCAGTTCTTC.

The V call is TRBV28, the J call TRBJ2-7; 9 nucleotides match TRBD1. The length of the CDR3 is 15 residues. CDR1 and CDR2 (germline): MDHEN, SYDVKM. After removal of 6 bases from V and 2 bases from J, the junction contained 8 bases not matched to a gene. In DNA form, the CDR3 reads TGTGCCAGCAGCAGATCCGGGACAGGGACCTACGAGCAGTACTTC. This translates into CASSRSGTGTYEQYF.

V usage is TRBV4-3 and J usage is TRBJ2-5; 11 bases agree with TRBD2. The J segment lost 4 bases and the V segment lost 0 bases, leaving 7 bases of the junction unmatched. The CDR3 totals 17 residues. Germline assignment: CDR1 LGHNA and CDR2 YSLEER. The DNA of the CDR3 is TGCGCCAGCAGCCAAGATTTTCTAGCGGGAGGCGTAGAGACCCAGTACTTC. This translates into CASSQDFLAGGVETQYF.

This rearrangement joins TRBV2 to TRBJ2-3; D is perhaps TRBD2 (5 bases). The CDR3 totals 16 residues. CDR1 and CDR2 (germline): SNHLY, FYNNEI. V lost 4 bases, J lost 0 bases, and 14 bases lay in between. The CDR3: CASSGLASLSTDTQYF. The CDR3, as DNA: TGTGCCAGCAGTGGGTTAGCGTCCCTCAGCACAGATACGCAGTATTTT.

This chain joins TRBV5-1 and TRBJ2-3; 9 bases align to TRBD2. The CDR3 has 17 residues. In germline, CDR1 is SGHRS, CDR2 YFSETQ. J lost 4 bases, V lost 4 bases, and 13 bases had no gene match. The CDR3 DNA follows: TGCGCCAGCAGCGGCTGGGGCGGGAGGGCCGGGGCAGATACGCAGTATTTT. The encoded protein is CASSGWGGRAGADTQYF.

The J gene is TRBJ2-1, the V gene TRBV14; 8 nucleotides agree with TRBD1. The CDR3 extends over 13 amino acids. Germline-derived CDR1 and CDR2 are SGHDN and FVKESK. The ends lost 1 base at V and 9 bases at J; junction bases unmatched: 2. CDR3 sequence reads: CASSQAGGTEQFF. CDR3 DNA: TGTGCCAGCAGCCAAGCAGGGGGCACTGAGCAGTTCTTC.

This chain joins TRBV2 and TRBJ1-4, with D possibly TRBD1 on 6 matching bases. The CDR3 sequence is 16 residues long. Germline lookup yields CDR1 SNHLY and CDR2 FYNNEI. V was shortened by 6 bases and J by 3 bases, with 17 bases between the two germline ends. The CDR3 reads CASSYDRPQANEKLFF. CDR3 nucleotides: TGTGCCAGCAGCTACGACAGGCCCCAGGCTAATGAAAAACTGTTTTTT.

J is TRBJ2-1 and V is TRBV19; 7 positions agree with TRBD1. The CDR3 runs to 14 residues. Germline CDR1 reads LNHDA; CDR2 reads SQIVND (reference sequence). V shed 7 bases, J shed 4 bases, and the junction held 7 bases outside the gene matches. CDR3 sequence: CASNFRDRYNEQFF. CDR3 sequence (DNA): TGTGCCAGTAACTTCCGGGACAGATACAATGAGCAGTTCTTC.

The chain links TRBV28 to TRBJ2-7; TRBD1 agrees at 7 bases. J was trimmed by 9 bases and V by 2 bases; bases with no gene match: 7. Per germline, CDR1 MDHEN and CDR2 SYDVKM. The CDR3 has 13 residues. CDR3 nucleotides: TGTGCCAGCAGTTTACCGGACAGGTCCGGGCAGTACTTC. As protein: CASSLPDRSGQYF.

Worth noting for this clone: Compared with germline, one end of the junction differs, possibly owing to a read error. V is TRBV7-9 and J is TRBJ1-5; perhaps TRBD1 as D (5 bases). The CDR3 extends over 16 amino acids. CDR1 and CDR2 from the germline V gene are SEHNR and FQNEAQ (reference sequence). CDR3 in amino acids: CASSPDGGTSNQSQHF. Written as DNA, the CDR3 is TGTGCCAGCAGCCCGGATGGGGGGACGAGCAATCAGTCCCAGCATTTT.

This clone was counted once. The chain recombines TRBV10-3 with TRBJ1-2; D is unclear. The CDR3 extends over 15 amino acids. Germline values: CDR1 ENHRY, CDR2 SYGVKD. V lost 0 bases, J lost 7 bases, and 15 bases lay in between. CDR3 residues: CAISESLEGGSGYTF. The CDR3 bases are TGTGCCATCAGTGAGTCGCTGGAGGGTGGCTCTGGCTACACCTTC.

The CDR3, as DNA: TGCGCCAGCACCGCTAGCGGGAGTCGGGTTCCAGATACGCAGTATTTT. This encodes CASTASGSRVPDTQYF. The chain couples TRBV5-1 to TRBJ2-3; TRBD2 matches 10 bases. V shed 6 bases, J shed 4 bases, and the junction held 11 bases outside the gene matches. The germline gives CDR1 SGHRS, CDR2 YFSETQ. CDR3 size: 16 residues. The entire variable domain, with the rest obtained from reference TRBV5-1 and TRBJ2-3, is as follows: KAGVTQTPRYLIKTRGQQVTLSCSPISGHRSVSWYQQTPGQGLQFLFEYFSETQRNKGNFPGRFSGRQFSNSRSEMNVSTLELGDSALYLCASTASGSRVPDTQYFGPGTRLTVL.

The chain links TRBV13 to TRBJ2-3; TRBD1 matches 7 bases. The length of the CDR3 is 17 residues. Per the germline V gene, CDR1 is PRHDT and CDR2 is FYEKMQ (reference sequence). The V segment lost 5 bases and the J segment 0 bases; nucleotides outside the gene matches: 11. CDR3 bases: TGTGCCAGCAGCCCTAGGGACAGACACAGAAGCACAGATACGCAGTATTTT. Translated: CASSPRDRHRSTDTQYF.